Detailed here is one T cell receptor (beta chain). Its antigen is as yet unknown. This sample stems from a study of shared clonotypes between healthy human individuals. Whole-study results and caveats: In the sorted subsets, rarefaction showed sequencing was incomplete despite large depth.

This table comes from immunoSEQ multiplex PCR, and its TCRdb copy is limited to in-frame clones, with some not included. The sample consists of around 1.6 million clones, under 99% of them appearing once. This CDR3 region has 19 residues. The V gene's germline CDR1 is SEHNR and CDR2 FQNEAQ (reference sequence). The germline V and J ends were trimmed by 5 bases and 0 bases, with 23 bases remaining between them. The chain joins TRBV7-9 to TRBJ2-4; D perhaps matches TRBD2 (6 bases). This TCR came from a man in his thirties or forties in good health. The sequenced sample consisted of naive CD4+ T cells sorted from blood. Noted subset: CD45RA+ positively selected. The CDR3 reads CASSPLGTPIELAKNIQYF. CDR3 DNA: TGTGCCAGCAGCCCCCTGGGGACTCCAATAGAACTAGCCAAAAACATTCAGTACTTC.